The 16 T cell receptor beta chains below come from one sample, sequenced in a study of cytomegalovirus exposure and HLA in healthy donors. Primers included in the PCR were 60 Vbeta and 13 Jbeta primers. Produced via immunoSEQ multiplex PCR; TCRdb's table is partial and in-frame only. The sample consists of approximately 140,000 clones, more than 65% of them appearing once. The material sequenced was PBMCs. The origin of the receptors is a man in his fifties or sixties in good health and CMV-seropositive.

This clone appeared a single time. The chain couples TRBV2 to TRBJ2-5; D is perhaps TRBD2 (6 bases). Trimming stripped 0 bases from V and 11 bases from J, with 19 bases between. The CDR3 runs 15 residues. CDR1 and CDR2 (germline): SNHLY, FYNNEI. DNA of the CDR3: TGTGCCAGCAGTGAAGCGCAGGAGGGCGCTGGGGAGCAGTACTTC. It encodes CASSEAQEGAGEQYF. Drawing the rest from reference TRBV2 and TRBJ2-5, the complete variable domain is EPEVTQTPSHQVTQMGQEVILRCVPISNHLYFYWYRQILGQKVEFLVSFYNNEISEKSEIFDDQFSVERPDGSNFTLKIRSTKLEDSAMYFCASSEAQEGAGEQYFGPGTRLLVL.

This clone was counted only a few times. This rearrangement joins TRBV11-2 to TRBJ2-3, with TRBD2 matching over 11 bases. CDR1 is SGHAT and CDR2 is FQNNGV in the germline V gene. The CDR3 sequence is 16 residues long. Trimming at V came to 3 bases and at J to 3 bases, leaving 5 bases not matched to a gene. CDR3 amino acids: CASSFIASGRTDTQYF. Here the CDR3 DNA reads TGTGCCAGCAGCTTCATAGCTAGCGGGAGGACAGATACGCAGTATTTT.

V gene TRBV7-9 combines with J gene TRBJ1-2, with D unclear. CDR1 is SEHNR, CDR2 FQNEAQ, per germline (reference sequence). The length of the CDR3 is 13 residues. V was clipped by 4 bases and J by 8 bases, with 14 bases between them. The CDR3: CASSSNRRLGYTF. CDR3 sequence (DNA): TGTGCCAGCAGCTCCAACCGGAGATTAGGCTACACCTTC. The entire variable domain, with the rest obtained from reference TRBV7-9 and TRBJ1-2, is as follows: DTGVSQNPRHKITKRGQNVTFRCDPISEHNRLYWYRQTLGQGPEFLTYFQNEAQLEKSRLLSDRFSAERPKGSFSTLEIQRTEQGDSAMYLCASSSNRRLGYTFGSGTRLTVV.

The chain recombines TRBV6-4 with TRBJ2-4; the D gene is possibly TRBD2 (6 bases). CDR3 length: 17 amino acids. The V and J ends lost 1 base and 2 bases respectively, with 15 bases between them. In germline, CDR1 is MRHNA, CDR2 SNTAGT. The CDR3 spells CASSDFLAVPSKNIQYF. CDR3 DNA: TGTGCCAGCAGTGACTTTTTAGCGGTCCCATCCAAAAACATTCAGTACTTC.

The chain carries TRBV6-5 and TRBJ1-1, with 8 bases fitting TRBD1. J gave up 10 bases and V 3 bases, and 10 bases lay outside the gene matches. The CDR3 has 14 residues. Germline loops: CDR1 MNHEY, CDR2 SVGAGI. As DNA, the CDR3 is TGTGCCAGCAGTTATTCCGGACAGGGCCCCGTAGCTTTCTTT. This encodes CASSYSGQGPVAFF.

The chain carries TRBV6-6 and TRBJ1-3; perhaps TRBD1 as D (6 bases). Trimming left V 6 bases short and J 0 bases short, with 12 bases between. This CDR3 contains 15 residues. In germline, CDR1 is MNHNY, CDR2 SVGAGI (reference sequence). In DNA form, the CDR3 reads TGTGCCAGCAGCCCAGGGGTCTACTCTGGAAACACCATATATTTT. Translated, it gives CASSPGVYSGNTIYF.

The chain couples TRBV18 to TRBJ2-5, with 8 bases fitting TRBD1. V shed 3 bases, J shed 5 bases, and the junction held 5 bases outside the gene matches. The CDR3 has 14 amino acids. Germline CDR1 is KGHSH and CDR2 is LQKENI. The chain's CDR3 is CASSPPTGEETQYF. The CDR3 region has the DNA TGTGCCAGCTCACCTCCGACAGGGGAGGAGACCCAGTACTTC.

This chain connects TRBV9 to TRBJ2-7; D gene unclear. V lost 0 bases, J lost 5 bases, and 12 bases lay in between. The CDR3 is made up of 14 amino acids. Germline CDR1 is SGDLS and CDR2 is YYNGEE. The CDR3 sequence: CASSVALVQNEQYF. DNA for the CDR3: TGTGCCAGCAGCGTAGCTTTAGTACAGAACGAGCAGTACTTC.

This chain connects TRBV7-2 to TRBJ2-7; 9 nucleotides align to TRBD1. CDR1 and CDR2 (germline): SGHTA, FQGNSA. V lost 1 base to trimming and J lost 5 bases; unmatched junction nucleotides: 3. This CDR3 has 14 residues. The CDR3 sequence: CASSLVQGADEQYF. Here the CDR3 DNA reads TGTGCCAGCAGCTTAGTACAGGGGGCAGACGAGCAGTACTTC. Filled out from reference TRBV7-2 and TRBJ2-7, the complete variable domain reads GAGVSQSPSNKVTEKGKDVELRCDPISGHTALYWYRQSLGQGLEFLIYFQGNSAPDKSGLPSDRFSAERTGGSVSTLTIQRTQQEDSAVYLCASSLVQGADEQYFGPGTRLTVT.

This chain connects TRBV7-9 to TRBJ2-5; 9 bases match TRBD1. Germline V gene sequence: CDR1 SEHNR, CDR2 FQNEAQ (reference sequence). Trimming removed 10 bases from V and 5 bases from J; junction bases left unmatched: 8. The CDR3 runs 13 residues. The chain's CDR3 is CATATGGRETQYF. The CDR3 nucleotides are TGTGCCACCGCGACAGGGGGACGGGAGACCCAGTACTTC.

The CDR3 DNA follows: TGTGCCAGCAGCCGGACAGGGGGTCCCTATTACGAGCAGTACTTC. This encodes CASSRTGGPYYEQYF. This chain connects TRBV28 to TRBJ2-5, with TRBD1 matching 10 bases. The DNA matches TRBJ2-7 better at its end, which makes the J call doubtful. Germline V lookup: CDR1 MDHEN, CDR2 SYDVKM. The CDR3 extends over 15 amino acids.

This clone came up once. This chain connects TRBV7-6 to TRBJ2-7; TRBD1 matches 7 bases. Germline V gene lookup returns CDR1 SGHVS and CDR2 FNYEAQ. The CDR3 extends over 15 amino acids. Trimming at V came to 1 base and at J to 1 base, leaving 4 bases not matched to a gene. CDR3 nucleotide sequence: TGTGCCAGCAGCTTAGGCGGCAGGGGGTCCTACGAGCAGTACTTC. This translates into CASSLGGRGSYEQYF.

This sequence joins TRBV10-1 and TRBJ2-3, with a possible D match to TRBD1 (6 bases). CDR3 size: 13 residues. From germline, CDR1 is WNHNN and CDR2 SYGVQD (reference sequence). Trimming stripped 5 bases from V and 4 bases from J, with 10 bases between. Here the CDR3 reads CASSTGIADTQYF. CDR3 DNA sequence: TGCGCCAGCAGTACAGGGATAGCAGATACGCAGTATTTT.

This chain joins TRBV28 and TRBJ2-7; perhaps TRBD1 as D (6 bases). Germline V gene lookup returns CDR1 MDHEN and CDR2 SYDVKM. The V gene lost 6 bases and the J gene lost 3 bases, with 9 bases spanning the gap. The CDR3 is made up of 12 amino acids. Here the CDR3 DNA reads TGTGCCAGCAGCCCGGACAGCTACGAGCAGTACTTC. This sequence encodes CASSPDSYEQYF.

V usage is TRBV19 and J usage is TRBJ2-2; TRBD2 matches at 10 bases. CDR1 LNHDA and CDR2 SQIVND come from the germline V gene (reference sequence). The J segment lost 4 bases and the V segment lost 6 bases, leaving 5 bases of the junction unmatched. CDR3 length equals 15 residues. The CDR3 spells CASSSLAGSTGELFF. In nucleotides, the CDR3 is TGTGCCAGTAGCTCACTAGCGGGATCCACCGGGGAGCTGTTTTTT.

Regarding this clone: Other DNA variants within this sample encode the same CDR3. V and J are TRBV5-1 and TRBJ2-7, with D maybe TRBD2 (7 bases). Trimming pared 3 bases from V and 6 bases from J, leaving 16 bases between. There are 14 residues in the CDR3. CDR1 and CDR2 (germline): SGHRS, YFSETQ. The CDR3 sequence: CASSSLGGASEQYF. The CDR3 coding sequence is TGCGCCAGCAGCTCCCTGGGGGGGGCATCCGAGCAGTACTTC.